This T cell receptor beta chain is from a study of T cell repertoires in cytomegalovirus infection. Study background: From public TCR beta signatures came an indication of both CMV infection and matching HLA type. Study findings and constraints: There were carriers of CMV plus the relevant HLA, and cumulative public TCR beta family frequency identified them.

TCRdb analysed the reads with MiXCR anew, one entry per CDR3 protein. This repertoire shows 680,000 or so distinct CDR3 sequences, around a third found once; its top ten account for roughly 18%. The V end was cut by 4 bases, the J end by 5 bases, with 22 bases between. The CDR3 has 16 amino acids. CDR1 is SGDLS and CDR2 is YYNGEE in the germline V gene. With regard to this clonotype: The target antigen is unknown.

This clonotype was sampled from a human donor in good health (CMV status not recorded). Some clones in this sample may be carry-over from other donors' samples. The material sequenced was cultured PBMCs, taken from culture after CMV antigen stimulation. The gene calls are TRBV9 and TRBJ2-7; perhaps TRBD2 as D (5 bases). The CDR3 nucleotides are TGTGCCAGCAGCCTCAGTGTGTTTAGTTTCGGGAACGAGCAGTACTTC. Translation: CASSLSVFSFGNEQYF.